Listed here is a single T cell receptor beta chain. CDR1 MNHEY and CDR2 SMNVEV come from the germline V gene (reference sequence). CDR3 length equals 13 residues. The sample belongs to a study of immune characterization of retroperitoneal liposarcoma. MiXCR, applied by TCRdb to the PCR reads, yields one record per CDR3 protein. The data contain around 11,000 distinct CDR3 sequences, about 39% of them seen just once; the ten biggest clones take up around 10%. The sample consisted of tumor tissue. The receptor comes from a female donor with retroperitoneal liposarcoma. The chain couples TRBV27 to TRBJ2-1; D remains unclear. The assigned J gene may be wrong: the sequence end matches TRBJ2-7 better. The CDR3 nucleotides are TGTGCCAGCAGTCCCCGAACCGCGGAAGAGCAGTACTTC. Protein: CASSPRTAEEQYF.